This T cell receptor beta chain was profiled in a study of cytomegalovirus exposure and HLA in healthy donors. The PCR was carried out with 60 Vbeta primers and 13 Jbeta primers. This table comes from immunoSEQ multiplex PCR, and its TCRdb copy is limited to in-frame clones, with some not included. The sample consists of 85,000 to 90,000 clones, about 87% of them appearing once. Concerning this clone itself: Antigen specificity is unknown.

Points from the study as a whole: Later work found that TCR association rates differed between HLA loci; DRB1 had the most and HLA-C the fewest. It was confirmed in vitro that three of the CMV-associated chains were specific for CMV antigens.

Sequencing was done on a sample of PBMCs. The receptor was isolated from a young man in good health and CMV-seronegative.

The CDR3 region has the DNA TGTGCCAGTAGTTGGCCAGAAGCGAGTGAAAAACTGTTTTTT. This translates into CASSWPEASEKLFF. The chain combines TRBV19 with TRBJ1-4; no clear D. The V and J ends lost 5 bases and 7 bases respectively, with 14 bases between them. Germline V gene data show CDR1 as LNHDA and CDR2 as SQIVND (reference sequence). The CDR3 is made up of 14 amino acids.